This is a list of T cell receptor beta chains from one sample in a study of blood T cell repertoires in COVID-19. Generated by immunoSEQ multiplex PCR, the TCRdb table keeps only in-frame clones and is missing some. The sample includes about 40,000 clones, 70% to 90% seen only once; the top ten take approximately 2.4%. Input material: peripheral blood. These receptors originate from a human donor in a cohort sampled during active COVID-19. Both conserved end residues are part of each CDR3. A D gene is named only where the DNA matches it firmly. Some rows mark clone size as missing; the rest say once, few, many or name a class of expanded clone.

len	d_gene	abundance	v_gene	j_gene	CDR3nt	CDR3aa
14	TRBD1	.	TRBV6-1	TRBJ1-2	TGTGCCAGCAGCGAAGGGACAGGAGGTCGGGGCTACACCTTC	CASSEGTGGRGYTF
17	TRBD1	.	TRBV27	TRBJ1-4	TGTGCCAGCAGTTTATCCCCGGTTGGGACAGGGACTGAAAAACTGTTTTTT	CASSLSPVGTGTEKLFF
14	.	.	TRBV6-5	TRBJ2-6	TGTGCCAGCAGGCCAGGGTCCCGGGCCAACGTCCTGACTTTC	CASRPGSRANVLTF
14	.	.	TRBV19	TRBJ2-7	TGTGCCAGTAGTATCTCCAGGGGGGATTACGAGCAGTACTTC	CASSISRGDYEQYF
16	TRBD1	.	TRBV13	TRBJ2-2	TGTGCCAGCAGCCCCCCGACAGGGCTTAGGACCGGGGAGCTGTTTTTT	CASSPPTGLRTGELFF
15	TRBD1	.	TRBV2	TRBJ1-1	TGTGCCAGCAGACCCTCGGGACAGAGGGCCACTGAAGCTTTCTTT	CASRPSGQRATEAFF
16	TRBD2	.	TRBV9	TRBJ2-3	TGTGCCAGCAGCGTAGAGGGACTAGCGGGCACAGATACGCAGTATTTT	CASSVEGLAGTDTQYF
17	TRBD2	.	TRBV27	TRBJ2-5	TGTGCCAGCAGTTTAAACCTAGCGGGGGCTTACCAAGAGACCCAGTACTTC	CASSLNLAGAYQETQYF
13	.	.	TRBV3-1/TRBV3-2	TRBJ1-4	TGTGCCAGCTGGGGGGGGACTAATGAAAAACTGTTTTTT	CASWGGTNEKLFF
15	TRBD1	.	TRBV19	TRBJ2-7	TGTGCCAGTAGTAGGCCGGGACAGGGTTTTTACGAGCAGTACTTC	CASSRPGQGFYEQYF
12	.	.	TRBV28	TRBJ1-5	TGTGCCAGCAATGGGAGGGGGCAGCCCCAGCATTTT	CASNGRGQPQHF
15	.	.	TRBV9	TRBJ2-1	TGTGCCAGCAGCGTAGCTACGGGGGTACACAATGAGCAGTTCTTC	CASSVATGVHNEQFF
17	TRBD2	.	TRBV14	TRBJ2-7	TGTGCCAGCAGCCAAGATAGGCGGCTAGCGGGGGTGCGGGAGCAGTACTTC	CASSQDRRLAGVREQYF
14	.	.	TRBV10-2	TRBJ2-3	TGCGCCAGCAGTCTGACTAGTCTGACAGATACGCAGTATTTT	CASSLTSLTDTQYF
15	.	.	TRBV2	TRBJ2-1	TGTGCCAGCTGGTATGATTGGGGGGAGAGCAATGAGCAGTTCTTC	CASWYDWGESNEQFF
16	.	.	TRBV18	TRBJ2-6	TGTGCCAGCTCACCACAGGGGTGGACTGGGGCCAACGTCCTGACTTTC	CASSPQGWTGANVLTF
10	.	.	TRBV29-1	TRBJ1-1	TGCAGCGCCAGTCTCCCTGAAGCTTTCTTT	CSASLPEAFF
14	.	.	TRBV7-9	TRBJ1-1	TGTGCCAGCAGCTCGGGGACATTGAACACTGAAGCTTTCTTT	CASSSGTLNTEAFF
13	TRBD2	.	TRBV25-1	TRBJ2-1	TGTGCCAGCGCCGAAGCGGGGAGCGGTAAGCAGTTCTTC	CASAEAGSGKQFF
15	TRBD1	.	TRBV7-9	TRBJ2-2	TGTGCCAGCAGCGGGGACAGGATGGACACCGGGGAGCTGTTTTTT	CASSGDRMDTGELFF
15	.	few	TRBV3-1/TRBV3-2	TRBJ2-7	TGTGCCAGCAGCCAAGGATGGGGGGAGTCCTACGAGCAGTACTTC	CASSQGWGESYEQYF
14	TRBD1	once	TRBV7-9	TRBJ1-2	TGTGCCAGCAGCTTCGGCAGGGGGGACTATGGCTACACCTTC	CASSFGRGDYGYTF
12	.	once	TRBV12-3/TRBV12-4	TRBJ2-7	TGTGCCAGCAGTTTCAGGGGTTACGAGCAGTACTTC	CASSFRGYEQYF
18	.	.	TRBV6-1	TRBJ2-5	TGTGCCAGCAGTGGAGGAAGAACCACTAGTTTCGGAGAAGAGACCCAGTACTTC	CASSGGRTTSFGEETQYF
15	TRBD2	.	TRBV7-9	TRBJ2-1	TGTGCCAGCAGCTCGTTTGGCGGGGGGGACAATGAGCAGTTCTTC	CASSSFGGGDNEQFF
15	TRBD1	.	TRBV10-3	TRBJ1-1	TGTGCCATCAGTGAGTCAGGGGGGACAGGGACTGAAGCTTTCTTT	CAISESGGTGTEAFF
18	TRBD1	.	TRBV4-1	TRBJ2-4	TGCGCCAGCAGCCCGGGACAGGGGGCAGGGGATGCCAAAAACATTCAGTACTTC	CASSPGQGAGDAKNIQYF
13	.	.	TRBV27	TRBJ1-1	TGTGCCAGCAGTTTAATGGGCAAACCTGAAGCTTTCTTT	CASSLMGKPEAFF
13	.	once	TRBV3-1/TRBV3-2	TRBJ1-4	TGTGCCAGCAGCCCGGGGAGGTACGAAAAACTGTTTTTT	CASSPGRYEKLFF
12	.	.	TRBV11-2	TRBJ1-1	TGTGCCAGCAGGATGGGCGGGACTGAAGCTTTCTTT	CASRMGGTEAFF
15	TRBD1	.	TRBV29-1	TRBJ1-2	TGCAGCGTTGAGGGACGACAGGGCCTCCTCCTAGACTACACCTTC	CSVEGRQGLLLDYTF
13	TRBD2	once	TRBV4-1	TRBJ2-1	TGCGCCAGCAGCCCTAGCGGGGGGTACGAGCAGTTCTTC	CASSPSGGYEQFF
15	.	.	TRBV6-5	TRBJ2-7	TGTGCCAGCAGTCGGGCGGGCCTCGGTTCCTACGAGCAGTACTTC	CASSRAGLGSYEQYF
15	.	.	TRBV5-1	TRBJ2-2	TGCGCCAGCAGCTTCAACTCCCGAGGGACCGGGGAGCTGTTTTTT	CASSFNSRGTGELFF
15	TRBD2	.	TRBV4-2	TRBJ2-7	TGTGCCAGCAGCCCGGCGGGTAGCGGGGGGTACGAGCAGTACTTC	CASSPAGSGGYEQYF
15	TRBD1	.	TRBV18	TRBJ1-1	TGTGCCAGCTCAGGGACAGGGGGGATGAACACTGAAGCTTTCTTT	CASSGTGGMNTEAFF
16	.	.	TRBV19	TRBJ2-3	TGTGCCAGTAGTATCGGGACTCTGATAAACACAGATACGCAGTATTTT	CASSIGTLINTDTQYF